This is a list of T cell receptor beta chains from one sample in a study of blood T cell repertoires in COVID-19. Sequencing used immunoSEQ multiplex PCR; TCRdb keeps in-frame clones, though not all of them. The table lists some 95,000 clones, roughly nine tenths of them singletons. Sample: peripheral blood. The receptors come from a man between 65 and 85 years old with acute or convalescent COVID-19. Each CDR3 is given with its conserved first and last residue. D genes are given only for firm matches. A row's size may be missing; if present it is once, few, many or a size class.

abundance: .
j_gene: TRBJ1-1
d_gene: .
v_gene: TRBV3-1/TRBV3-2
CDR3aa: CASSQNRGGEAFF
CDR3nt: TGTGCCAGCAGCCAGAATAGAGGGGGTGAAGCTTTCTTT

abundance: .
j_gene: TRBJ1-5
d_gene: .
v_gene: TRBV5-8
CDR3aa: CASSYRQRNQPQHF
CDR3nt: TGTGCCAGCAGCTATAGACAGCGCAATCAGCCCCAGCATTTT

abundance: once
j_gene: TRBJ1-5
d_gene: TRBD1
v_gene: TRBV5-5
CDR3aa: CASSLGQGAGQPQHF
CDR3nt: TGTGCCAGCAGCTTGGGACAGGGGGCGGGTCAGCCCCAGCATTTT

abundance: few
j_gene: TRBJ1-5
d_gene: TRBD1
v_gene: TRBV28
CDR3aa: CASSRTGFSNQPQHF
CDR3nt: TGTGCCAGCAGCCGGACAGGATTTAGCAATCAGCCCCAGCATTTT

abundance: .
j_gene: TRBJ1-4
d_gene: .
v_gene: TRBV5-1
CDR3aa: CASSLDRGLENEKLFF
CDR3nt: TGCGCCAGCAGCTTGGATCGGGGGTTGGAAAATGAAAAACTGTTTTTT

abundance: once
j_gene: TRBJ2-5
d_gene: TRBD1
v_gene: TRBV9
CDR3aa: CASSARDSQETQYF
CDR3nt: TGTGCCAGCAGCGCACGGGACAGCCAAGAGACCCAGTACTTC

abundance: .
j_gene: TRBJ1-6
d_gene: TRBD1
v_gene: TRBV7-6
CDR3aa: CASSLAQGRSNSPLHF
CDR3nt: TGTGCCAGCAGCTTGGCACAGGGGAGGAGTAATTCACCCCTCCACTTT

abundance: .
j_gene: TRBJ2-2
d_gene: TRBD1
v_gene: TRBV5-6
CDR3aa: CASSPQGVINTGELFF
CDR3nt: TGTGCCAGCAGCCCCCAGGGGGTAATTAACACCGGGGAGCTGTTTTTT

abundance: once
j_gene: TRBJ1-1
d_gene: .
v_gene: TRBV28
CDR3aa: CASSPGTRNTEAFF
CDR3nt: TGTGCCAGCAGCCCCGGGACTAGAAACACTGAAGCTTTCTTT

abundance: .
j_gene: TRBJ1-5
d_gene: .
v_gene: TRBV5-5
CDR3aa: CASRPSALSLNQPQHF
CDR3nt: TGTGCCAGCAGACCAAGCGCCTTGTCCCTTAATCAGCCCCAGCATTTT

abundance: .
j_gene: TRBJ2-7
d_gene: .
v_gene: TRBV11-2
CDR3aa: CASSRDSYEQYF
CDR3nt: TGTGCCAGCAGCCGCGACAGCTACGAGCAGTACTTC

abundance: .
j_gene: TRBJ1-4
d_gene: TRBD1
v_gene: TRBV5-1
CDR3aa: CASSHGTGTSNEKLFF
CDR3nt: TGCGCCAGCAGCCACGGGACAGGGACCTCTAATGAAAAACTGTTTTTT

abundance: .
j_gene: TRBJ2-7
d_gene: .
v_gene: TRBV7-9
CDR3aa: CASSLTTYEQYF
CDR3nt: TGTGCCAGCAGCTTAACTACCTACGAGCAGTACTTC

abundance: once
j_gene: TRBJ1-3
d_gene: .
v_gene: TRBV3-1/TRBV3-2
CDR3aa: CASSQAGSPGAGNTIYF
CDR3nt: TGTGCCAGCAGCCAAGCGGGTAGCCCCGGGGCTGGAAACACCATATATTTT

abundance: .
j_gene: TRBJ2-7
d_gene: .
v_gene: TRBV14
CDR3aa: CASSQAGFGEQYF
CDR3nt: TGTGCCAGCAGCCAAGCAGGGTTTGGCGAGCAGTACTTC

abundance: .
j_gene: TRBJ2-1
d_gene: .
v_gene: TRBV30
CDR3aa: CASTDGNEQFF
CDR3nt: TGTGCCTCAACCGACGGGAACGAGCAGTTCTTC

abundance: .
j_gene: TRBJ1-6
d_gene: .
v_gene: TRBV19
CDR3aa: CASSIGVQSSPLHF
CDR3nt: TGTGCCAGTAGTATCGGTGTACAGAGTTCACCCCTCCACTTT

abundance: .
j_gene: TRBJ1-2
d_gene: .
v_gene: TRBV7-9
CDR3aa: CASSDSLTPYGYTF
CDR3nt: TGTGCCAGCAGCGATTCACTCACTCCTTATGGCTACACCTTC

abundance: .
j_gene: TRBJ1-1
d_gene: .
v_gene: TRBV28
CDR3aa: CASRRRVRNTEAFF
CDR3nt: TGTGCCAGCAGGCGCAGGGTCAGGAACACTGAAGCTTTCTTT

abundance: .
j_gene: TRBJ1-6
d_gene: .
v_gene: TRBV2
CDR3aa: CTKGDNNSPLHF
CDR3nt: TGTACCAAAGGGGACAATAATTCACCCCTCCACTTT

abundance: .
j_gene: TRBJ2-5
d_gene: TRBD2
v_gene: TRBV12-5
CDR3aa: CASGLKVAGQETQYF
CDR3nt: TGTGCTAGTGGTTTGAAAGTAGCGGGGCAAGAGACCCAGTACTTC

abundance: .
j_gene: TRBJ1-5
d_gene: TRBD1
v_gene: TRBV18
CDR3aa: CASSPLPTGGDQPQHF
CDR3nt: TGTGCCAGCTCACCTCTCCCGACAGGGGGAGATCAGCCCCAGCATTTT

abundance: .
j_gene: TRBJ1-1
d_gene: .
v_gene: TRBV9
CDR3aa: CASSVGGTEAFF
CDR3nt: TGTGCCAGCAGCGTAGGCGGCACTGAAGCTTTCTTT

abundance: medium-sized
j_gene: TRBJ1-2
d_gene: .
v_gene: TRBV13
CDR3aa: CASSFRQNSNGYTF
CDR3nt: TGTGCCAGCAGCTTCAGACAGAACTCTAATGGCTACACCTTC

abundance: .
j_gene: TRBJ2-7
d_gene: .
v_gene: TRBV6-1
CDR3aa: CASSEATGSSYEQYF
CDR3nt: TGTGCCAGCAGTGAAGCCACGGGGAGCTCCTACGAGCAGTACTTC

abundance: .
j_gene: TRBJ2-7
d_gene: TRBD1
v_gene: TRBV11-2
CDR3aa: CASSHGTGGPYEQYF
CDR3nt: TGTGCCAGCAGCCACGGGACAGGGGGCCCCTACGAGCAGTACTTC

abundance: few
j_gene: TRBJ1-4
d_gene: .
v_gene: TRBV2
CDR3aa: CASRTREKLFF
CDR3nt: TGTGCCAGCAGAACAAGAGAAAAACTGTTTTTT

abundance: .
j_gene: TRBJ2-1
d_gene: .
v_gene: TRBV5-1
CDR3aa: CASSQNDAGVGNEQFF
CDR3nt: TGCGCCAGCAGCCAAAATGACGCGGGCGTGGGTAATGAGCAGTTCTTC

abundance: .
j_gene: TRBJ1-2
d_gene: .
v_gene: TRBV5-8
CDR3aa: CASSLMFGVGGRFSNGYTF
CDR3nt: TGTGCCAGCAGCTTGATGTTCGGTGTGGGGGGTCGGTTCTCCAATGGCTACACCTTC

abundance: once
j_gene: TRBJ1-3
d_gene: TRBD1
v_gene: TRBV5-6
CDR3aa: CASSHTGTGGNTIYF
CDR3nt: TGTGCCAGCAGCCATACCGGGACAGGAGGAAACACCATATATTTT

abundance: .
j_gene: TRBJ2-7
d_gene: .
v_gene: TRBV5-1
CDR3aa: CASSSQVGASYEQYF
CDR3nt: TGCGCCAGCAGCTCCCAAGTAGGAGCTTCCTACGAGCAGTACTTC

abundance: .
j_gene: TRBJ1-2
d_gene: TRBD1
v_gene: TRBV11-2
CDR3aa: CASSSPRIGQANYGYTF
CDR3nt: TGTGCCAGCAGCTCCCCGCGCATCGGACAGGCTAACTATGGCTACACCTTC

abundance: .
j_gene: TRBJ1-2
d_gene: .
v_gene: TRBV9
CDR3aa: CASSYQNGYTF
CDR3nt: TGTGCCAGCAGCTATCAGAATGGCTACACCTTC